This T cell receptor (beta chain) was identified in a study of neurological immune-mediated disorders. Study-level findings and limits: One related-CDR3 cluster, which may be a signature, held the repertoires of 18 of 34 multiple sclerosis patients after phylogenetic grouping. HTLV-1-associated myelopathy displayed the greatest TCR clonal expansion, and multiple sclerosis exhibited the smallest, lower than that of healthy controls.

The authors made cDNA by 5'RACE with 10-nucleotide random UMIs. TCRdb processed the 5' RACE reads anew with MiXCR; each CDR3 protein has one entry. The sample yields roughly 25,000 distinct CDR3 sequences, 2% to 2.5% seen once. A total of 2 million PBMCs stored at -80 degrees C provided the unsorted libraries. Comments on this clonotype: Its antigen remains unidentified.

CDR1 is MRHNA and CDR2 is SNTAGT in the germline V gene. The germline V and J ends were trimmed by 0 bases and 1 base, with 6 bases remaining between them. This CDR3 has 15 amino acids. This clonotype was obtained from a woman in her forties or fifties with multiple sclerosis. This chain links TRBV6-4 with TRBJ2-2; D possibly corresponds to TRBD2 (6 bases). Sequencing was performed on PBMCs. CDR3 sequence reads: CASSDSGGNTGELFF. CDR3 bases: TGTGCCAGCAGTGACTCGGGGGGGAACACCGGGGAGCTGTTTTTT.